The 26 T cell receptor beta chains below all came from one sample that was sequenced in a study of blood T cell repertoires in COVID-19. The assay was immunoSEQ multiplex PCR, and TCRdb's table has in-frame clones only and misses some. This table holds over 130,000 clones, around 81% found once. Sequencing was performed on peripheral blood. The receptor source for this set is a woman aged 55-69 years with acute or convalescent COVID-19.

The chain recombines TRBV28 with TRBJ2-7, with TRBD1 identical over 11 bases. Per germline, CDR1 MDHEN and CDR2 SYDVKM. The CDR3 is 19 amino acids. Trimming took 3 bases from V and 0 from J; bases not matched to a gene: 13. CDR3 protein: CASSFPNGQGAIFSYEQYF. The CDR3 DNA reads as TGTGCCAGCAGTTTCCCCAACGGACAGGGGGCGATATTCTCCTACGAGCAGTACTTC.

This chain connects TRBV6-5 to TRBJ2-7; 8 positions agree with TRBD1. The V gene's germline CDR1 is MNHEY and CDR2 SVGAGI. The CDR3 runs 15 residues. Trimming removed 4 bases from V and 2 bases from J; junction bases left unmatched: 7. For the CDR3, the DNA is TGTGCCAGCAGTTCAACCGGGACAGGCCCCTACGAGCAGTACTTC. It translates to CASSSTGTGPYEQYF.

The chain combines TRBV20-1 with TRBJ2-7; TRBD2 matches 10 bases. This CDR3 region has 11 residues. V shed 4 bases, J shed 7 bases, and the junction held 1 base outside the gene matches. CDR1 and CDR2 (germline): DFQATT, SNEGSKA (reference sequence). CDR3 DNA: TGCAGTGCTACTAGCGGGAGTGAGCAGTACTTC. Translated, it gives CSATSGSEQYF.

In DNA form, the CDR3 reads TGTGCCAGCACCCCGAGCGGTGAAGCTTTCTTT. Its protein product is CASTPSGEAFF. This chain joins TRBV7-9 and TRBJ1-1; D call uncertain. The CDR3 loop spans 11 amino acids. V lost 7 bases, J lost 7 bases, and 10 bases lay in between. CDR1 SEHNR and CDR2 FQNEAQ come from the germline V gene (reference sequence).

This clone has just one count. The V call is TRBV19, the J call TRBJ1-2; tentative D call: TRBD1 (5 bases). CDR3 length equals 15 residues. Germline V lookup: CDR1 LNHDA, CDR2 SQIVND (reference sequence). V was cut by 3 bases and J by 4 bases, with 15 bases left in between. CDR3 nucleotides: TGTGCCAGTAGTATGGGGGGGGGTTCGCCCTATGGCTACACCTTC. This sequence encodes CASSMGGGSPYGYTF. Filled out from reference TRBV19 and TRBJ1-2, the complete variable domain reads DGGITQSPKYLFRKEGQNVTLSCEQNLNHDAMYWYRQDPGQGLRLIYYSQIVNDFQKGDIAEGYSVSREKKESFPLTVTSAQKNPTAFYLCASSMGGGSPYGYTFGSGTRLTVV.

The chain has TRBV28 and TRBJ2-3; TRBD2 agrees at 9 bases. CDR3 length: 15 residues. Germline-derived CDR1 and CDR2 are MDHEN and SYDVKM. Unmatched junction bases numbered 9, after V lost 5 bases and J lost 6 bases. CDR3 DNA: TGTGCCAGCAGTGTATCGGCGGGAGGGAGGGATACGCAGTATTTT. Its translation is CASSVSAGGRDTQYF.

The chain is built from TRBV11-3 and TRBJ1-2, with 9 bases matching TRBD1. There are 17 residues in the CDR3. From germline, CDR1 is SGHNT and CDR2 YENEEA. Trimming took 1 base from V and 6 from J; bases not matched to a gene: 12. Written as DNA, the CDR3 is TGTGCCAGCAGCTTAGTGGAGTGGGGACAGGGAGTCCATGGCTACACCTTC. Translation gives CASSLVEWGQGVHGYTF.

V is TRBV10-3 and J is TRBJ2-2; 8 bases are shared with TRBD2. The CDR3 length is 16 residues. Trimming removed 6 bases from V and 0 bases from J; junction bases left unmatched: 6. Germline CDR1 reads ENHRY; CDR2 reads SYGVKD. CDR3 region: CAISDELAANTGELFF. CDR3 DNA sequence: TGTGCCATCAGCGACGAACTAGCGGCGAACACCGGGGAGCTGTTTTTT.

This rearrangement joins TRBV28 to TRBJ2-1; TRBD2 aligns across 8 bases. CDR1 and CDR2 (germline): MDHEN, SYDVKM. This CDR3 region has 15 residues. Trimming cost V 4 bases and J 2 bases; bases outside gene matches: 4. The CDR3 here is CASSSAAGAYNEQFF. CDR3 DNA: TGTGCCAGCAGTTCCGCAGCGGGAGCCTACAATGAGCAGTTCTTC.

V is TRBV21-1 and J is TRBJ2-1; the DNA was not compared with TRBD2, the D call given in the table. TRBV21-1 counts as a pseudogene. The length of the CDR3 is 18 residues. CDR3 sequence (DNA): TGTGCCAGCAGCAAAGCCCCCCAACCCGGGGGTACCTACAATGAGCAGTTCTTC. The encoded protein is CASSKAPQPGGTYNEQFF.

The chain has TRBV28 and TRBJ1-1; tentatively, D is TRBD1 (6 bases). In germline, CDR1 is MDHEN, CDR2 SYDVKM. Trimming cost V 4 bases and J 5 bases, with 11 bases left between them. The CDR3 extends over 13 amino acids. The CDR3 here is CASSSTGTTEAFF. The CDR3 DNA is TGTGCCAGCAGTTCCACAGGGACAACTGAAGCTTTCTTT.

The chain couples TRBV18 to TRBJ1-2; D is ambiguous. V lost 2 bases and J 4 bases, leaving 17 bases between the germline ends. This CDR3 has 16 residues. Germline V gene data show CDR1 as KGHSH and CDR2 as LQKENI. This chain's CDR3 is CASSPEADPGFYGYTF. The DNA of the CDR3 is TGTGCCAGCTCACCAGAAGCGGACCCAGGCTTCTATGGCTACACCTTC.

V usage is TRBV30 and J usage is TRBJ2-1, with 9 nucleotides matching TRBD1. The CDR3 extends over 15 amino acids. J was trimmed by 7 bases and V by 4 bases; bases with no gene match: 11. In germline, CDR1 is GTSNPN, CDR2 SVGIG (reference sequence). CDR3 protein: CAWNTAGTGKNEQFF. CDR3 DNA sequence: TGTGCCTGGAATACGGCCGGGACAGGGAAGAATGAGCAGTTCTTC.

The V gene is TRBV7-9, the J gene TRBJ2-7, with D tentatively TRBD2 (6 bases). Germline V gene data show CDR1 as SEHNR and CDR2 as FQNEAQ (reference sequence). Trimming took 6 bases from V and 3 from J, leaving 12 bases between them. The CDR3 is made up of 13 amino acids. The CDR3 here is CASSLVEGYEQYF. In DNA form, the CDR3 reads TGTGCCAGCAGTCTAGTGGAGGGCTACGAGCAGTACTTC.

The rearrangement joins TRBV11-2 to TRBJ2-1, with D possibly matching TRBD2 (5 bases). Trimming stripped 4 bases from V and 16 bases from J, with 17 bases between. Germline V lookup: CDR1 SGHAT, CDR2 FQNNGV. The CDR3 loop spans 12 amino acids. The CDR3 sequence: CASSSLGKPAFF. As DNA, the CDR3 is TGTGCCAGCAGCTCCCTCGGGAAACCTGCTTTCTTC.

CDR3 residues: CASRRPGQQYEQYF. The CDR3 DNA follows: TGTGCCAGCAGAAGACCGGGACAGCAGTACGAGCAGTACTTC. This chain uses TRBV28 with TRBJ2-7; 7 positions match TRBD1. Germline values: CDR1 MDHEN, CDR2 SYDVKM. This CDR3 is 14 amino acids long. V lost 6 bases, J lost 4 bases, and 9 bases stayed unmatched.

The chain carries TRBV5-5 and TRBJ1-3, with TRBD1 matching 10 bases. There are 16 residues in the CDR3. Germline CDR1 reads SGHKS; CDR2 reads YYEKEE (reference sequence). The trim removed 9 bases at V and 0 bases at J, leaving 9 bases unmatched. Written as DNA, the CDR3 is TGTGCCACCGGAAGGGACAGGGGTTTCTCTGGAAACACCATATATTTT. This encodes CATGRDRGFSGNTIYF.

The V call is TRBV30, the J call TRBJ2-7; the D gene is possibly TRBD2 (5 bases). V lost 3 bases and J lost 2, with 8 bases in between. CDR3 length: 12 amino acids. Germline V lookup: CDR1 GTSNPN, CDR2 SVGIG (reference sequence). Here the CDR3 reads CAWSTGAYEQYF. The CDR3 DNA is TGTGCCTGGAGCACCGGGGCCTACGAGCAGTACTTC.

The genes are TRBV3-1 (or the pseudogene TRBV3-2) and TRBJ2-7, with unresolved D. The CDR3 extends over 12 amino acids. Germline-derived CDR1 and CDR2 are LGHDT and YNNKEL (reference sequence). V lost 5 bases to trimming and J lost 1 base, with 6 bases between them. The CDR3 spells CASSTVSYEQYF. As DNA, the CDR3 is TGTGCCAGCAGCACGGTTTCCTACGAGCAGTACTTC.

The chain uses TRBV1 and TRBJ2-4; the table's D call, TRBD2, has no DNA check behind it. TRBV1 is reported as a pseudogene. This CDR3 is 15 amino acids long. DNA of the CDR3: TGCACCAGCAGCCAATTCAAGAGAGCCAAAAACATTCAGTACTTC. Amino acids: CTSSQFKRAKNIQYF.

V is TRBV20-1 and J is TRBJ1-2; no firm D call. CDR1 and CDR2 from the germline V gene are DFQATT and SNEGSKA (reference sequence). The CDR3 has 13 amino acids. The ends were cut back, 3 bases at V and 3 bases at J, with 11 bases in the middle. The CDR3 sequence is CSASLDIDYGYTF. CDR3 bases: TGCAGTGCTAGTCTAGATATCGACTATGGCTACACCTTC.

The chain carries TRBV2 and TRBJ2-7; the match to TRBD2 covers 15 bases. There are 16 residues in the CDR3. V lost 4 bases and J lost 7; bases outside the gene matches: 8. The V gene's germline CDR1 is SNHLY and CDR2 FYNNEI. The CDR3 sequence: CASSGGLAGGPAEQYF. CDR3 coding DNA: TGTGCCAGCAGTGGTGGACTAGCGGGAGGGCCAGCAGAGCAGTACTTC.

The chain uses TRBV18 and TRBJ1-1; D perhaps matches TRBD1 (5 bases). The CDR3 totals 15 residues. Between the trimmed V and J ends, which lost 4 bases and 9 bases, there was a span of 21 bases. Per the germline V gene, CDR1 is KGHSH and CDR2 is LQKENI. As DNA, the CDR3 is TGTGCCAGCTCACACACCCGCGGGCGGGGGTTTCAAGCTTTCTTT. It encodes CASSHTRGRGFQAFF.

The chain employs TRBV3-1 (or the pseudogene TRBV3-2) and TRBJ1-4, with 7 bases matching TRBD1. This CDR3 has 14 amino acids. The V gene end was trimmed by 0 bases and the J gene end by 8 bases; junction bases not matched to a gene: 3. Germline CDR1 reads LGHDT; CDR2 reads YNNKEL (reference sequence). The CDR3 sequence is CASSQDGDREKLFF. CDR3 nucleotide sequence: TGTGCCAGCAGCCAAGATGGGGACAGAGAAAAACTGTTTTTT.

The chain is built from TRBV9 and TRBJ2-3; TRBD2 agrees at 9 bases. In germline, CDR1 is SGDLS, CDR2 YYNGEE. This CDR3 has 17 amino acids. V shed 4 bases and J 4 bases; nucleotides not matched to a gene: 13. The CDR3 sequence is CASSHDVASGNADTQYF. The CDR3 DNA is TGTGCCAGCAGCCACGACGTGGCTAGCGGGAATGCAGATACGCAGTATTTT. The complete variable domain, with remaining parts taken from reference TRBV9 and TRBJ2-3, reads DSGVTQTPKHLITATGQRVTLRCSPRSGDLSVYWYQQSLDQGLQFLIQYYNGEERAKGNILERFSAQQFPDLHSELNLSSLELGDSALYFCASSHDVASGNADTQYFGPGTRLTVL.

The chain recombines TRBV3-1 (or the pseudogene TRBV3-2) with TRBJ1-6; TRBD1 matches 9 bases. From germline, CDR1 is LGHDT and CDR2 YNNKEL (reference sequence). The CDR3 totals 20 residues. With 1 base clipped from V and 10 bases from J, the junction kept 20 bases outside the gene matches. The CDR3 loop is CASSQGLALGQGTLGSPLHF. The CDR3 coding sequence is TGTGCCAGCAGCCAAGGTCTAGCGTTGGGACAGGGAACTCTTGGATCACCCCTCCACTTT.